These 10 T cell receptor beta chains were all obtained from the same sample, sequenced in a study of blood T cell repertoires in COVID-19. Profiling relied on immunoSEQ multiplex PCR, and the TCRdb table lists in-frame clones only, not all of them. The data contain about 160,000 clones, just under 95% of them singletons. Input material: peripheral blood. The receptors shown here come from a woman in her forties or fifties with acute or convalescent COVID-19.

This sequence joins TRBV4-3 and TRBJ2-7, with D tentatively TRBD1 (6 bases). The CDR3 is 15 residues long. Trimming took off 0 bases at V and 0 bases at J, with 9 bases between the two ends. Germline CDR1 reads LGHNA; CDR2 reads YSLEER. In DNA form, the CDR3 reads TGCGCCAGCAGCCAAGACCGGGACACCTCCTACGAGCAGTACTTC. Protein product: CASSQDRDTSYEQYF.

The chain employs TRBV6-5 and TRBJ1-2; D unresolved. Deletions cut 4 bases from V and 2 bases from J, with 11 bases between. This CDR3 comprises 14 residues. Germline-derived CDR1 and CDR2 are MNHEY and SVGAGI. DNA for the CDR3: TGTGCCAGCAGTTCGTTCAACAACAACTATGGCTACACCTTC. Its translation is CASSSFNNNYGYTF.

This clone is a singleton in its sample. The rearrangement links TRBV9 to TRBJ1-3, with TRBD1 matching over 8 bases. Germline assignment: CDR1 SGDLS and CDR2 YYNGEE. J lost 0 bases, V lost 6 bases, and 5 bases had no gene match. This CDR3 has 15 amino acids. DNA for the CDR3: TGTGCCAGCAACCCTACAGGGGGCTCTGGAAACACCATATATTTT. Translated, it gives CASNPTGGSGNTIYF. Drawing the rest from reference TRBV9 and TRBJ1-3, the complete variable domain is DSGVTQTPKHLITATGQRVTLRCSPRSGDLSVYWYQQSLDQGLQFLIQYYNGEERAKGNILERFSAQQFPDLHSELNLSSLELGDSALYFCASNPTGGSGNTIYFGEGSWLTVV.

This clone was recorded only once. CDR3 DNA: TGCGCCAGCAATATAGGGCTGCAGGGAGGACCCCTCCACTTT. Encoded protein: CASNIGLQGGPLHF. V gene TRBV5-1 combines with J gene TRBJ1-6, with D possibly TRBD1 on 5 matching bases. V lost 6 bases to trimming and J lost 12 bases, with 19 bases between them. The V gene's germline CDR1 is SGHRS and CDR2 YFSETQ. The CDR3 totals 14 residues.

The V call is TRBV7-3, the J call TRBJ1-2; TRBD1 matches 9 bases. From germline, CDR1 is SGHTA and CDR2 FQGTGA. This CDR3 contains 15 residues. Trimming removed 0 bases from V and 6 bases from J; junction bases left unmatched: 5. This CDR3 reads CASSLTGDRVDGYTF. In nucleotides, the CDR3 is TGTGCCAGCAGCTTAACAGGGGACAGGGTTGATGGCTACACCTTC.

V and J are TRBV2 and TRBJ2-5, with D maybe TRBD1 (6 bases). Per the germline V gene, CDR1 is SNHLY and CDR2 is FYNNEI. CDR3 length equals 13 residues. Trimming pared 3 bases from V and 5 bases from J, leaving 10 bases between. This chain's CDR3 is CASSESGAETQYF. In DNA form, the CDR3 reads TGTGCCAGCAGTGAGTCAGGGGCGGAGACCCAGTACTTC.

This chain connects TRBV7-9 to TRBJ1-4, with D tentatively TRBD1 (5 bases). Germline CDR1 and CDR2: SEHNR and FQNEAQ (reference sequence). Trimming took off 5 bases at V and 8 bases at J, with 18 bases between the two ends. This CDR3 has 15 amino acids. The CDR3 here is CASSPGQVEGEKLFF. The CDR3 coding sequence is TGTGCCAGCAGCCCAGGGCAGGTGGAGGGGGAAAAACTGTTTTTT. The variable domain in full, with the rest retrieved from reference TRBV7-9 and TRBJ1-4, is DTGVSQNPRHKITKRGQNVTFRCDPISEHNRLYWYRQTLGQGPEFLTYFQNEAQLEKSRLLSDRFSAERPKGSFSTLEIQRTEQGDSAMYLCASSPGQVEGEKLFFGSGTQLSVL.

The rearrangement links TRBV3-1 (or the pseudogene TRBV3-2) to TRBJ1-1, with TRBD1 as a possible D gene (5 bases). Looked up from germline, CDR1 is LGHDT and CDR2 is YNNKEL (reference sequence). This CDR3 is built from 13 residues. V dropped 3 bases and J dropped 11 bases, with 16 bases sitting between them. The CDR3 spells CASSHSTGLEAFF. Here the CDR3 DNA reads TGTGCCAGCAGCCATTCCACGGGACTTGAGGCTTTCTTT.

The chain combines TRBV10-2 with TRBJ2-2; D is possibly TRBD1 (5 bases). The germline V gene encodes CDR1 WSHSY and CDR2 SAAADI. V lost 5 bases and J lost 3, with 19 bases in between. There are 17 residues in the CDR3. This CDR3 reads CASSRPVGQIYTGELFF. CDR3 in DNA: TGCGCCAGCAGTCGCCCCGTGGGGCAGATCTACACCGGGGAGCTGTTTTTT.

The rearrangement joins TRBV2 to TRBJ2-7, with TRBD2 as a possible D gene (6 bases). The CDR3 runs 15 residues. V dropped 1 base and J dropped 5 bases, with 15 bases sitting between them. Per germline, CDR1 SNHLY and CDR2 FYNNEI. The CDR3 DNA reads as TGTGCCAGCAGTGAAGAGGTTGCGGGGATCAACGAGCAGTACTTC. The encoded protein is CASSEEVAGINEQYF.